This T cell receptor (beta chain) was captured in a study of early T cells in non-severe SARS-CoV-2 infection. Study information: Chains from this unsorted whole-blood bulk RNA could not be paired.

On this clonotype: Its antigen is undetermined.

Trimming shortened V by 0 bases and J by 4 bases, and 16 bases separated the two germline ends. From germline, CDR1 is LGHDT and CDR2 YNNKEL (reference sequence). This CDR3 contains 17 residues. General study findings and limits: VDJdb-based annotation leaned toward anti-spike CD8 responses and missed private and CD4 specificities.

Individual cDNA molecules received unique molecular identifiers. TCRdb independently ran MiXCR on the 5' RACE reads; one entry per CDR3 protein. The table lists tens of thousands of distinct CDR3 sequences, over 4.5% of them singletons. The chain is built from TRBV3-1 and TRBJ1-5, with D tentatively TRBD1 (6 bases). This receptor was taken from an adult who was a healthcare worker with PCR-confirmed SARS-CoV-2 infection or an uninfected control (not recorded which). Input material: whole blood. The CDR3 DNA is TGTGCCAGCAGCCAAGATATAGGACAGATGGGTAATCAGCCCCAGCATTTT. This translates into CASSQDIGQMGNQPQHF. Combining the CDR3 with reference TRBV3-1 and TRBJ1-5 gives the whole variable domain DTAVSQTPKYLVTQMGNDKSIKCEQNLGHDTMYWYKQDSKKFLKIMFSYNNKELIINETVPNRFSPKSPDKAHLNLHINSLELGDSAVYFCASSQDIGQMGNQPQHFGDGTRLSIL.